These 23 T cell receptor beta chains came from one sample sequenced in a study of radiation and T cells in renal cell carcinoma. Time point here: blood 2 weeks post-SBRT. The treatment: 15 Gy SBRT to primary tumor, nephrectomy 4 weeks later. Here immunoSEQ multiplex PCR was the method, and the copy in TCRdb shows in-frame clones only, minus some. There are over 60,000 clones in the sample; 70% to 90% occur only once, and 20% to 25% lies in the top ten. The input for sequencing was blood, taken from a patient whose treatment included radiotherapy and nephrectomy. These receptors were obtained from a woman aged 50 to 65 with renal cell carcinoma.

The gene calls are TRBV29-1 and TRBJ2-3, with 10 bases that match TRBD2. The CDR3 is 16 residues long. The J segment lost 0 bases and the V segment lost 5 bases, leaving 8 bases of the junction unmatched. CDR1 SQVTM and CDR2 ANQGSEA come from the germline V gene. The DNA for the CDR3 is TGCAGCGTTTTGCTAGCGGGAGAATCTAGCACAGATACGCAGTATTTT. This sequence encodes CSVLLAGESSTDTQYF.

This chain joins TRBV10-1 and TRBJ2-7, with TRBD2 identical over 15 bases. The CDR3 runs 18 residues. Trimming at V came to 7 bases and at J to 0 bases, leaving 10 bases not matched to a gene. CDR1 is WNHNN and CDR2 is SYGVQD in the germline V gene (reference sequence). CDR3 nucleotides: TGCGCCAGCATTCCACGGGGACTAGCGGGGGGCAACTCCTACGAGCAGTACTTC. It yields the protein CASIPRGLAGGNSYEQYF.

There are a few counts of this clone. V gene TRBV5-1 combines with J gene TRBJ1-5; the D is unclear. The germline V and J ends were trimmed by 4 bases and 11 bases, with 16 bases remaining between them. The CDR3 is made up of 13 amino acids. Germline assignment: CDR1 SGHRS and CDR2 YFSETQ. The CDR3 region has the DNA TGCGCCAGCAGCCCTGACACCGCTGGTTCCCAGCATTTT. This gives the protein CASSPDTAGSQHF.

The V and J genes are TRBV7-9 and TRBJ1-1, with no clear D. The CDR3 is 14 residues long. Germline CDR1 is SEHNR and CDR2 is FQNEAQ (reference sequence). Trimming left V 6 bases short and J 4 bases short, with 15 bases between. CDR3 protein: CASRTGEVSTEAFF. In DNA, the CDR3 is TGTGCCAGCAGAACGGGTGAAGTCTCCACTGAAGCTTTCTTT.

This clone was seen only once. The chain is built from TRBV19 and TRBJ1-6; tentative D call: TRBD1 (5 bases). The CDR3 runs to 15 residues. V was trimmed by 7 bases and J by 3 bases, leaving 13 bases between them. Germline lookup yields CDR1 LNHDA and CDR2 SQIVND (reference sequence). CDR3 bases: TGTGCCAGTACCTCTGGAGGGGACTATAATTCACCCCTCCACTTT. It codes for CASTSGGDYNSPLHF.

The rearrangement links TRBV20-1 to TRBJ2-1; D not resolved. With 4 bases removed from V and 5 bases from J, the gap between germline ends came to 6 bases. The CDR3 length is 11 residues. Germline V gives CDR1 DFQATT, CDR2 SNEGSKA (reference sequence). CDR3: CSATGDNEQFF. The CDR3 region has the DNA TGCAGTGCTACCGGAGACAATGAGCAGTTCTTC.

This clone was detected only once. The J gene is TRBJ1-1, the V gene TRBV20-1, with D hard to call. The V end lost 2 bases, the J end lost 8 bases, and 9 bases lay between the germline ends. Germline assignment: CDR1 DFQATT and CDR2 SNEGSKA (reference sequence). The CDR3 runs to 11 residues. The CDR3 spells CSARPQREAFF. The DNA for the CDR3 is TGCAGTGCTAGACCACAGAGAGAAGCTTTCTTT.

The CDR3 reads CASSYGTGQETQYF. The CDR3 DNA reads as TGCGCCAGCAGCTACGGGACAGGACAAGAGACCCAGTACTTC. V and J are TRBV5-1 and TRBJ2-5; 8 positions match TRBD1. The junction had 3 bases not matched to a gene; V was cut back by 3 bases and J by 2 bases. The V gene's germline CDR1 is SGHRS and CDR2 YFSETQ. This CDR3 region has 14 residues.

V and J are TRBV13 and TRBJ2-2; TRBD2 might be the D (5 bases). V lost 5 bases and J 1 base, leaving 17 bases between the germline ends. The CDR3 is made up of 17 amino acids. Germline values: CDR1 PRHDT, CDR2 FYEKMQ (reference sequence). CDR3 sequence: CASSPKLGGWNTGELFF. CDR3 sequence (DNA): TGTGCCAGCAGCCCCAAATTGGGCGGGTGGAACACCGGGGAGCTGTTTTTT.

The chain carries TRBV7-2 and TRBJ2-1, with 10 bases that match TRBD2. CDR1 and CDR2 from the germline V gene are SGHTA and FQGNSA. The V gene end was trimmed by 5 bases and the J gene end by 4 bases; junction bases not matched to a gene: 5. The CDR3 is 15 residues long. In nucleotides, the CDR3 is TGTGCCAGCAGCGACGGGACTAGCGTTTACAATGAGCAGTTCTTC. It translates to CASSDGTSVYNEQFF.

V usage is TRBV28 and J usage is TRBJ1-2, with TRBD1 matching 7 bases. V was pared by 5 bases and J by 4 bases, with 7 bases of the junction left unmatched. The CDR3 contains 14 residues. CDR1 is MDHEN, CDR2 SYDVKM, per germline. CDR3 amino acids: CASSRQGGSYGYTF. In nucleotides, the CDR3 is TGTGCCAGCAGTCGCCAGGGGGGAAGCTATGGCTACACCTTC.

J is TRBJ2-3 and V is TRBV5-1; D gene uncertain. Per germline, CDR1 SGHRS and CDR2 YFSETQ. CDR3 length: 14 amino acids. V was clipped by 4 bases and J by 0 bases, with 9 bases between them. CDR3 loop: CASSPTGSTDTQYF. The CDR3 region has the DNA TGCGCCAGCAGCCCGACCGGTAGCACAGATACGCAGTATTTT.

With respect to this clone: Different DNA sequences within this sample yield the same CDR3. V is TRBV7-2 and J is TRBJ2-5; D unresolved. The CDR3 loop spans 11 amino acids. Germline V lookup: CDR1 SGHTA, CDR2 FQGNSA. Trimming removed 5 bases from V and 2 bases from J, with 3 bases in between. The CDR3 reads CASSPQETQYF. In DNA, the CDR3 is TGTGCCAGCAGCCCACAAGAGACCCAGTACTTC.

This rearrangement joins TRBV5-1 to TRBJ2-7; the D gene is possibly TRBD2 (6 bases). Germline values: CDR1 SGHRS, CDR2 YFSETQ. CDR3 length: 14 amino acids. The germline V and J ends were trimmed by 2 bases and 5 bases, with 14 bases remaining between them. This chain's CDR3 is CASSLVSGEHEQYF. The CDR3 DNA sequence: TGCGCCAGCAGCTTAGTTAGCGGCGAGCACGAGCAGTACTTC.

The CDR3 coding sequence is TGTGCCAGCGACAGCTCTGGGGCCAACGTCCTGACTTTC. Its protein product is CASDSSGANVLTF. The chain combines TRBV30 with TRBJ2-6; a weak D match, TRBD1 (5 bases). Germline CDR1 reads GTSNPN; CDR2 reads SVGIG (reference sequence). V lost 8 bases and J lost 0, with 8 bases in between. This CDR3 is built from 13 residues.

The table lists this clone with a count of one. The V gene is TRBV4-3, the J gene TRBJ2-7; 12 bases agree with TRBD2. V was clipped by 3 bases and J by 4 bases; unmatched bases: 7. Germline V gene lookup returns CDR1 LGHNA and CDR2 YSLEER. This CDR3 is built from 16 residues. CDR3 sequence: CASSHLAGGPLYEQYF. As DNA, the CDR3 is TGCGCCAGCAGCCACCTAGCGGGGGGGCCTCTGTACGAGCAGTACTTC.

The CDR3 loop is CASTQSGGVGETQYF. The CDR3 region has the DNA TGTGCCAGCACCCAATCGGGGGGAGTCGGCGAGACCCAGTACTTC. V gene TRBV9 combines with J gene TRBJ2-5; TRBD2 matches 7 bases. Trimming took 6 bases from V and 5 from J; bases not matched to a gene: 13. The CDR3 runs to 15 residues. Per the germline V gene, CDR1 is SGDLS and CDR2 is YYNGEE. The entire variable domain, with the rest obtained from reference TRBV9 and TRBJ2-5, is as follows: DSGVTQTPKHLITATGQRVTLRCSPRSGDLSVYWYQQSLDQGLQFLIQYYNGEERAKGNILERFSAQQFPDLHSELNLSSLELGDSALYFCASTQSGGVGETQYFGPGTRLLVL.

The CDR3 loop reads CASSRDNSETQYF. The CDR3 DNA sequence: TGTGCCAGCAGCCGGGACAATAGTGAGACCCAGTACTTC. The chain recombines TRBV11-1 with TRBJ2-5; possible D gene TRBD1, 6 bases. The CDR3 totals 13 residues. The germline V gene encodes CDR1 SGHAT and CDR2 FQDESV (reference sequence). V was clipped by 5 bases and J by 5 bases, with 12 bases between them.

J is TRBJ1-2 and V is TRBV10-3; tentative D call: TRBD1 (5 bases). Trimming shortened V by 0 bases and J by 4 bases, and 9 bases separated the two germline ends. The CDR3 covers 14 residues. Germline CDR1 ENHRY, CDR2 SYGVKD. The CDR3: CAISESGVAYGYTF. The CDR3 bases are TGTGCCATCAGTGAGTCAGGGGTGGCCTATGGCTACACCTTC.

This sequence joins TRBV10-1 and TRBJ1-1; perhaps TRBD1 as D (5 bases). Germline V gives CDR1 WNHNN, CDR2 SYGVQD (reference sequence). The V end was cut by 3 bases, the J end by 5 bases, with 13 bases between. The CDR3 is 14 residues long. CDR3 nucleotide sequence: TGCGCCAGCAGTGATGACCCGGGGGGGACTGAAGCTTTCTTT. Protein product: CASSDDPGGTEAFF.

The chain links TRBV19 to TRBJ1-3; weak D call: TRBD1 (6 bases). The germline V and J ends were trimmed by 8 bases and 8 bases, with 16 bases remaining between them. Germline V lookup: CDR1 LNHDA, CDR2 SQIVND (reference sequence). CDR3 length: 13 residues. Here the CDR3 reads CASLGGSGDTIYF. The CDR3 DNA sequence: TGTGCCAGTCTAGGGGGGAGCGGAGACACCATATATTTT.

The chain employs TRBV10-1 and TRBJ2-1; D may be TRBD2 (6 bases). Trimming shortened V by 2 bases and J by 2 bases, and 7 bases separated the two germline ends. The CDR3 is 14 amino acids. Germline V gene data show CDR1 as WNHNN and CDR2 as SYGVQD (reference sequence). The CDR3 here is CASSETGAYNEQFF. DNA of the CDR3: TGCGCCAGCAGTGAGACGGGGGCCTACAATGAGCAGTTCTTC.

The chain has TRBV27 and TRBJ2-7; 9 nucleotides align to TRBD1. V trimming: 6 bases; J trimming: 5 bases; junction bases outside the gene matches: 11. Per the germline V gene, CDR1 is MNHEY and CDR2 is SMNVEV (reference sequence). The CDR3 spans 15 residues. The CDR3 nucleotides are TGTGCCAGCAGACCCCTAATGGGACAGGGACACGAGCAGTACTTC. Its protein is CASRPLMGQGHEQYF.